This T cell receptor (beta chain) was identified during a study of cytomegalovirus exposure and HLA in healthy donors. About the research overall: An earlier analysis found 110 million or so unique TCR beta sequences from approximately 190 million T cells.

Regarding the study as a whole: Previously analyzed data showed that most TCR beta V segments were productive at a frequency of about 87% or about 30%.

The CDR3 has 15 amino acids. The V end lost 0 bases, the J end lost 4 bases, and 13 bases lay between the germline ends. The germline gives CDR1 SGHRS, CDR2 YFSETQ. As for this clone: What it binds is unknown.

Use of 60 Vbeta and 13 Jbeta primers characterized the PCR. Only in-frame clones appear in the TCRdb table, and some are missing; sequencing was by immunoSEQ multiplex PCR. The sample comprises more than 80,000 clones, about 70% of which are singletons, and 2.5% to 3.5% rests with the top ten. V is TRBV5-1 and J is TRBJ1-1; D is undetermined. The receptor was isolated from a female donor in good health and CMV-seropositive. Sequences were obtained from PBMCs. CDR3 sequence (DNA): TGCGCCAGCAGCTTGGCTAACGGCGGGATCACTGAAGCTTTCTTT. Protein sequence: CASSLANGGITEAFF. Based on the CDR3 plus reference TRBV5-1 and TRBJ1-1, the full variable domain is KAGVTQTPRYLIKTRGQQVTLSCSPISGHRSVSWYQQTPGQGLQFLFEYFSETQRNKGNFPGRFSGRQFSNSRSEMNVSTLELGDSALYLCASSLANGGITEAFFGQGTRLTVV.